The entry that follows covers one TCR beta chain sequence. The CDR3 sequence is 15 residues long. The germline CDR1 and CDR2 sequences are MRHNA and SNTAGT. Trimming pared 6 bases from V and 10 bases from J, leaving 22 bases between. This sample stems from a study of cytotoxic CD8 clonotypes in ibrutinib-treated CLL. Repertoires were generated with immunoSEQ multiplex PCR, while TCRdb's copy carries only in-frame clones and drops some. The sample lists 150,000 to 200,000 clones, 88% occurring once. The chain recombines TRBV6-4 with TRBJ2-1; D may match TRBD1 or TRBD2 (5 bases each). This sequence originates from a human donor with chronic lymphocytic leukemia. Sequenced material: PBMCs, taken at disease progression, from a patient treated with ibrutinib. CDR3 sequence reads: CASRDQGTGWSEQFF. CDR3 bases: TGTGCCAGCAGAGACCAAGGGACCGGATGGTCCGAGCAGTTCTTC.